Reported below is one T cell receptor (beta chain). Its antigen remains unknown. This sample was taken from a study of beta chain features in type 1 diabetes. Whole-study findings and limits: More deletions and fewer insertions at VDJ junctions were found in patients with type 1 diabetes. Patients and controls would be equally affected if PCR favored shorter templates. Patients' naive, central memory and regulatory TCRB repertoires appeared more alike than those of healthy donors.

The sequenced template was cDNA made from the entire isolated RNA. Sequenced naive, central memory and regulatory T cell samples produced an average of approximately 3.5 million reads. The protocol was immunoSEQ multiplex PCR, while the TCRdb copy is restricted to in-frame clones and leaves out a portion. The table has about 320,000 clones, 11% to 15% seen once; the top ten hold around 7%. In germline, CDR1 is LNHDA, CDR2 SQIVND (reference sequence). The V gene end was trimmed by 4 bases and the J gene end by 5 bases; junction bases not matched to a gene: 9. This CDR3 comprises 16 residues. Input material: central memory CD4+ T cells from blood. This TCR came from a man aged 25-45 years in good health. The chain carries TRBV19 and TRBJ2-2, with TRBD2 matching 8 bases. DNA for the CDR3: TGTGCCAGTAGTACGGGCGGGAGGAGAGGAACCGGGGAGCTGTTTTTT. It encodes CASSTGGRRGTGELFF.